The 6 T cell receptor beta chains reported below all come from one sample, sequenced in a study of regulatory T cells in long-lasting Graves disease. Library construction for TCR beta used iRepertoire HTBI primers and Arm-PCR of CDR3 regions. MiXCR, applied by TCRdb to the multiplex PCR reads, yields one record per CDR3 protein. The table lists fewer than 450,000 distinct CDR3 sequences, less than 25% of them singletons, with around 20% in the top ten. Time point indicated: persistent/refractory GD, antithyroid drugs over 5 years with positive TRAb. PBMC-extracted RNA yielded the TCR library. The source was peripheral blood mononuclear cells (PBMCs), collected when the disease was refractory, from a patient treated with antithyroid drugs. These receptors originate from a female donor with Graves disease.

The chain recombines TRBV30 with TRBJ2-5; TRBD1 aligns across 7 bases. With 7 bases clipped from V and 3 bases from J, the junction kept 8 bases outside the gene matches. The CDR3 is 13 residues long. CDR1 and CDR2 (germline): GTSNPN, SVGIG (reference sequence). In DNA, the CDR3 is TGTGCCTTGTCCGGGACAGCGGAAGAGACCCAGTACTTC. Its translation is CALSGTAEETQYF.

CDR3 sequence: CASSLGSDQETQYF. CDR3 coding DNA: TGTGCCAGCAGCTTAGGTAGCGACCAAGAGACCCAGTACTTC. The V and J genes are TRBV13 and TRBJ2-5; a possible D gene is TRBD2 (5 bases). CDR3 length: 14 residues. Germline CDR1 and CDR2: PRHDT and FYEKMQ (reference sequence). V was clipped by 0 bases and J by 0 bases, with 5 bases between them. Supplemented by reference TRBV13 and TRBJ2-5, the full variable domain reads AAGVIQSPRHLIKEKRETATLKCYPIPRHDTVYWYQQGPGQDPQFLISFYEKMQSDKGSIPDRFSAQQFSDYHSELNMSSLELGDSALYFCASSLGSDQETQYFGPGTRLLVL.

The chain recombines TRBV19 with TRBJ2-6; D is perhaps TRBD1 (6 bases). V was shortened by 7 bases and J by 1 base, with 14 bases between the two germline ends. Germline V gives CDR1 LNHDA, CDR2 SQIVND (reference sequence). The CDR3 runs 16 residues. CDR3: CASTKTGLSGANVLTF. The CDR3 bases are TGTGCCAGTACAAAGACAGGTTTGTCTGGGGCCAACGTCCTGACTTTC.

This clonotype has a count of ten or more. The chain couples TRBV6-5 to TRBJ1-5; 10 bases line up with TRBD1. Per germline, CDR1 MNHEY and CDR2 SVGAGI. V gave up 0 bases and J gave up 4 bases; unmatched junction bases: 12. The CDR3 runs 19 residues. CDR3 region: CASSYSRDRGGLNNQPQHF. The CDR3 DNA reads TGTGCCAGCAGTTACTCACGGGACAGGGGAGGACTTAATAATCAGCCCCAGCATTTT.

This clonotype was seen only a few times. The chain links TRBV20-1 to TRBJ2-5, with a weak D call TRBD2 (6 bases). CDR1 is DFQATT and CDR2 is SNEGSKA in the germline V gene (reference sequence). Trimming took 5 bases from V and 5 from J, leaving 15 bases between them. The CDR3 sequence is 13 residues long. This chain's CDR3 is CSAGGIGGETQYF. CDR3 in DNA: TGCAGTGCTGGGGGGATTGGTGGGGAGACCCAGTACTTC.

In its sample, this clonotype was seen many times. V and J are TRBV7-2 and TRBJ1-4; D gene ambiguous. CDR3 size: 16 residues. The V gene's germline CDR1 is SGHTA and CDR2 FQGNSA. Trimming left V 0 bases short and J 2 bases short, with 10 bases between. CDR3 protein: CASSLAGGSTNEKLFF. CDR3 in DNA: TGTGCCAGCAGCTTAGCGGGCGGCAGTACTAATGAAAAACTGTTTTTT. The full variable domain, with the rest looked up from reference TRBV7-2 and TRBJ1-4, is GAGVSQSPSNKVTEKGKDVELRCDPISGHTALYWYRQSLGQGLEFLIYFQGNSAPDKSGLPSDRFSAERTGGSVSTLTIQRTQQEDSAVYLCASSLAGGSTNEKLFFGSGTQLSVL.